This T cell receptor beta chain was found in a study of type 1 and type 2 diabetes patients. Whole-study context: The cohort mixed type 1 diabetes, type 2 diabetes and nondiabetic donors. From PBMCs, CD4+ and CD8+ T cells were isolated by magnetic microbeads.

The length of the CDR3 is 14 residues. Germline V gene sequence: CDR1 SGHRS, CDR2 YFSETQ. Trimming stripped 2 bases from V and 1 base from J, with 10 bases between. PCR was run on genomic DNA. Amplification of the beta chain CDR3 used 30 forward and 13 reverse multiplex primers. One entry per CDR3 protein results from TCRdb running MiXCR on the multiplex PCR reads. The data show fewer than 350,000 distinct CDR3 sequences, roughly 48% seen once. Standard classification criteria confirmed type 1 or type 2 diabetes in all patients. This clonotype was recorded a few times. Sequencing was done on a sample of peripheral blood mononuclear cells (PBMCs). The J gene is TRBJ2-7, the V gene TRBV5-1; D is tentatively TRBD1 or TRBD2 (5 bases each). The sequence was collected from a man aged 18 to 30 with type 2 diabetes. The CDR3 DNA is TGCGCCAGCAGCTTATGGGACGGTTCCTACGAGCAGTACTTC. Translating it yields CASSLWDGSYEQYF.